The 26 T cell receptor beta chains below were found in one sample sequenced in a study of identical twins. TCRdb fed the 5' RACE reads into MiXCR, producing one record per CDR3 protein. The sample yields about 690,000 distinct CDR3 sequences, roughly 6% seen once. The sample consisted of naive T cells sorted from blood. These receptors all come from a man younger than 35 in good health.

This clonotype was counted once. The rearrangement uses TRBV30 and TRBJ1-1; tentatively, D is TRBD1 (6 bases). There are 12 residues in the CDR3. Germline V gene sequence: CDR1 GTSNPN, CDR2 SVGIG (reference sequence). With 0 bases removed from V and 7 bases from J, the gap between germline ends came to 9 bases. Written as DNA, the CDR3 is TGTGCCTGGAGTGTAAGGACAGTTGAAGCTTTCTTT. As protein: CAWSVRTVEAFF.

This clonotype was seen at least ten times. This sequence joins TRBV20-1 and TRBJ2-7; D is tentatively TRBD1 or TRBD2 (5 bases each). Germline CDR1 is DFQATT and CDR2 is SNEGSKA (reference sequence). The CDR3 runs 13 residues. Trimming left V 3 bases short and J 4 bases short, with 13 bases between. The CDR3 DNA follows: TGCAGTGCTAGCCAGACCGGGGCTTACGAGCAGTACGTC. Translating gives CSASQTGAYEQYV.

This CDR3 reads CASSKPDSYEQYF. As DNA, the CDR3 is TGTGCCAGCAGTAAGCCGGACTCCTACGAGCAGTACTTC. The J gene is TRBJ2-7, the V gene TRBV11-3; D is undetermined. Trimming removed 6 bases at V and 0 bases at J, with 9 bases between. Germline V gene data show CDR1 as SGHNT and CDR2 as YENEEA. This CDR3 spans 13 amino acids.

The V call is TRBV27, the J call TRBJ2-1; tentative D call: TRBD2 (6 bases). The V end lost 2 bases, the J end lost 10 bases, and 12 bases lay between the germline ends. The CDR3 has 13 residues. From germline, CDR1 is MNHEY and CDR2 SMNVEV (reference sequence). The CDR3 sequence: CASSLTLATEQFF. Here the CDR3 DNA reads TGTGCCAGCAGTTTAACCCTAGCGACCGAGCAGTTCTTC.

This clonotype has only a few counts. This sequence joins TRBV12-3 or TRBV12-4 and TRBJ2-7, with D perhaps TRBD2 (6 bases). Trimming pared 6 bases from V and 0 bases from J, leaving 9 bases between. CDR3 length equals 13 residues. DNA of the CDR3: TGTGCCAGCAGAAGGAGGGGCTCCTACGAGCAGTACTTC. The encoded protein is CASRRRGSYEQYF.

This clonotype was observed at least ten times. This chain connects TRBV24-1 to TRBJ2-3; a possible D gene is TRBD2 (6 bases). This CDR3 is built from 15 residues. With 3 bases removed from V and 2 bases from J, the gap between germline ends came to 11 bases. Germline-derived CDR1 and CDR2 are KGHDR and SFDVKD. The DNA for the CDR3 is TGTGCCACCAGTGATCCAGGGACTCCCACAGATACGCAGTATTTT. The encoded protein is CATSDPGTPTDTQYF.

This clonotype was detected ten times or more. This chain connects TRBV5-6 to TRBJ1-1, with 7 bases identical to TRBD1. Germline-derived CDR1 and CDR2 are SGHDT and YYEEEE. The CDR3 sequence is 14 residues long. V shed 4 bases and J 1 base; nucleotides not matched to a gene: 4. In DNA form, the CDR3 reads TGTGCCAGCAGCCAAGGGACAGAGAACACTGAAGCTTTCTTT. It is translated as CASSQGTENTEAFF.

V gene TRBV3-1 combines with J gene TRBJ2-2; D is undetermined. Trimming pared 4 bases from V and 7 bases from J, leaving 7 bases between. Germline lookup yields CDR1 LGHDT and CDR2 YNNKEL (reference sequence). The CDR3 runs 12 residues. CDR3 in amino acids: CASSRNVGELFF. CDR3 nucleotides: TGTGCCAGCAGCCGAAATGTCGGGGAGCTGTTTTTT. The complete variable domain, with remaining parts taken from reference TRBV3-1 and TRBJ2-2, reads DTAVSQTPKYLVTQMGNDKSIKCEQNLGHDTMYWYKQDSKKFLKIMFSYNNKELIINETVPNRFSPKSPDKAHLNLHINSLELGDSAVYFCASSRNVGELFFGEGSRLTVL.

This clonotype appeared a few times. V usage is TRBV12-3 or TRBV12-4 and J usage is TRBJ2-5; no clear D. There are 16 residues in the CDR3. V lost 2 bases and J 2 bases, leaving 15 bases between the germline ends. CDR3 DNA sequence: TGTGCCAGCAGTTTATCTGGCCGGGTTGAACAAGAGACCCAGTACTTC. Translated: CASSLSGRVEQETQYF.

This clonotype was seen repeatedly, ten times or more. The V call is TRBV6-5, the J call TRBJ2-1; 12 bases are a match to TRBD2. This CDR3 spans 15 amino acids. The trim removed 0 bases at V and 10 bases at J, leaving 4 bases unmatched. The germline CDR1 and CDR2 sequences are MNHEY and SVGAGI. The CDR3 DNA follows: TGTGCCAGCAGTTACTCGACTAGCGGGAGAATCGAGCAGTTCTTC. This translates into CASSYSTSGRIEQFF.

Turning to this clonotype: One end of the junction fails to match germline, which may point to a read error. The rearrangement joins TRBV4-2 to TRBJ2-7; 11 bases align to TRBD2. Germline CDR1 is LGHNA and CDR2 is YNFKEQ. The CDR3 has 17 residues. CDR3 region: CASSPGLAGDQFYQQYF. The CDR3, as DNA: TGTGCCAGCAGCCCAGGACTAGCGGGCGATCAGTTCTACCAGCAGTACTTC.

This clonotype was recorded many times. The chain has TRBV24-1 and TRBJ2-1; no clear D gene. In germline, CDR1 is KGHDR, CDR2 SFDVKD. V was clipped by 4 bases and J by 3 bases, with 0 bases between them. The CDR3 sequence is 11 residues long. CDR3 protein: CATSDYNEQFF. CDR3 nucleotides: TGTGCCACCAGTGACTACAATGAGCAGTTCTTC.

This clonotype was detected ten times or more. The chain couples TRBV20-1 to TRBJ2-1; D may be TRBD1 or TRBD2 (5 bases each). This CDR3 contains 14 residues. The germline V and J ends were trimmed by 6 bases and 4 bases, with 16 bases remaining between them. Germline CDR1 reads DFQATT; CDR2 reads SNEGSKA (reference sequence). CDR3 sequence reads: CSARSGRVYNEQFF. DNA of the CDR3: TGCAGTGCCCGCTCGGGGCGGGTGTACAATGAGCAGTTCTTC.

The CDR3 reads CASRAGSLAGQPQHF. CDR3 in DNA: TGTGCCAGCAGGGCCGGGTCCTTGGCCGGACAGCCCCAGCATTTT. The rearrangement links TRBV12-3 or TRBV12-4 to TRBJ1-5; no clear D gene. Trimming took 6 bases from V and 7 from J, leaving 19 bases between them. The CDR3 is 15 amino acids.

This clonotype appeared many times. The CDR3 loop reads CASSYSGRGPQETQYF. The CDR3 region has the DNA TGTGCCAGCAGTTACTCAGGCAGGGGGCCACAAGAGACCCAGTACTTC. V gene TRBV6-5 combines with J gene TRBJ2-5; 8 bases fit TRBD1. V was clipped by 0 bases and J by 2 bases; unmatched bases: 5. Germline V CDR1 and CDR2: MNHEY, SVGAGI. The CDR3 runs to 16 residues.

This clonotype was counted at least ten times. This chain uses TRBV27 with TRBJ1-1; the D gene is possibly TRBD1 (5 bases). Trimming stripped 1 base from V and 0 bases from J, with 9 bases between. This CDR3 region has 15 residues. CDR1 MNHEY and CDR2 SMNVEV come from the germline V gene (reference sequence). The CDR3 spells CASSLLAGLNTEAFF. The CDR3 bases are TGTGCCAGCAGTTTATTGGCAGGGTTGAACACTGAAGCTTTCTTT.

This clonotype was recorded at least ten times. The gene calls are TRBV5-1 and TRBJ2-5; D is tentatively TRBD1 or TRBD2 (5 bases each). This CDR3 region has 15 residues. V was cut by 4 bases and J by 1 base, with 14 bases left in between. CDR1 and CDR2 from the germline V gene are SGHRS and YFSETQ. CDR3 sequence (DNA): TGCGCCAGCAGCCCAGCCCCGGGACCCCAAGAGACCCAGTACTTC. Encoded protein: CASSPAPGPQETQYF.

The table lists this clonotype with a few counts. The CDR3 reads CASSLEVSGPRTF. Here the CDR3 DNA reads TGCGCCAGCAGCTTGGAGGTATCGGGGCCTCGTACCTTC. V gene TRBV5-1 combines with J gene TRBJ1-2; perhaps TRBD1 as D (5 bases). V was pared by 0 bases and J by 14 bases, with 17 bases between. Germline CDR1 and CDR2: SGHRS and YFSETQ. The CDR3 has 13 amino acids.

This clonotype was observed a few times. The chain uses TRBV28 and TRBJ2-5, with TRBD1 matching over 12 bases. V trimming: 9 bases; J trimming: 5 bases; junction bases outside the gene matches: 7. Germline V lookup: CDR1 MDHEN, CDR2 SYDVKM. CDR3 length: 14 amino acids. The CDR3 loop is CASRDRGRPETQYF. The CDR3 bases are TGTGCCAGTAGGGACAGGGGGCGTCCGGAGACCCAGTACTTC. Drawing the rest from reference TRBV28 and TRBJ2-5, the complete variable domain is DVKVTQSSRYLVKRTGEKVFLECVQDMDHENMFWYRQDPGLGLRLIYFSYDVKMKEKGDIPEGYSVSREKKERFSLILESASTNQTSMYLCASRDRGRPETQYFGPGTRLLVL.

This clonotype was recorded many times. In DNA, the CDR3 is TGTGCCAGCAGCCAAGATCGATCAGTGCTCGTCGGCGGGGAGCTGTTTTTT. Translation gives CASSQDRSVLVGGELFF. This chain links TRBV14 with TRBJ2-2; no definite D call. This CDR3 region has 17 residues. Germline V lookup: CDR1 SGHDN, CDR2 FVKESK. V lost 0 bases to trimming and J lost 7 bases, with 18 bases between them.

V usage is TRBV6-5 and J usage is TRBJ2-2, with D perhaps matching TRBD1 or TRBD2 (5 bases each). The CDR3 covers 17 residues. The V gene's germline CDR1 is MNHEY and CDR2 SVGAGI. Trimming took 0 bases from V and 4 from J, leaving 15 bases between them. CDR3 sequence (DNA): TGTGCCAGCAGTTACTCGACGGGGCCCGCGATCACCGGGGAGCTGTTTTTT. Residues: CASSYSTGPAITGELFF.

In this sample, this clonotype turned up a few times. The chain combines TRBV5-7 with TRBJ2-3; D possibly corresponds to TRBD2 (7 bases). TRBV5-7 is an ORF, and what it does is uncertain. V was pared by 9 bases and J by 2 bases, with 16 bases between. The CDR3 spans 14 residues. The CDR3 region is CATAGASDTDTQYF. The CDR3 bases are TGTGCCACCGCGGGGGCTAGCGACACAGATACGCAGTATTTT.

This chain joins TRBV21-1 and TRBJ2-1; the table calls TRBD2, which could not be checked here. TRBV21-1 is described as a pseudogene. This CDR3 spans 16 amino acids. CDR3: CASSKLEPGAYNEQFF. The CDR3 DNA is TGTGCCAGCAGCAAACTAGAACCGGGGGCCTACAATGAGCAGTTCTTC.

This clonotype occurred many times. The chain combines TRBV5-1 with TRBJ2-1, with 7 bases that match TRBD1. Per germline, CDR1 SGHRS and CDR2 YFSETQ. The CDR3 is 15 residues long. Unmatched junction bases numbered 6, after V lost 0 bases and J lost 6 bases. The CDR3 DNA reads as TGCGCCAGCAGCTTGGACATCGCAGGGGGCAATGAGCAGTTCTTC. Amino acids: CASSLDIAGGNEQFF.

The chain couples TRBV7-9 to TRBJ2-7, with D possibly being TRBD2 (6 bases). Germline V gene lookup returns CDR1 SEHNR and CDR2 FQNEAQ (reference sequence). This CDR3 spans 12 amino acids. V dropped 3 bases and J dropped 6 bases, with 9 bases sitting between them. The CDR3 region has the DNA TGTGCCAGCAGCTTTTGGGGGGTCGAGCAGTACTTC. Translating gives CASSFWGVEQYF.

Ten or more counts support this clonotype. The J gene is TRBJ2-5, the V gene TRBV4-3, with D unresolved. In germline, CDR1 is LGHNA, CDR2 YSLEER. V gave up 0 bases and J gave up 2 bases, with 13 bases separating them. The CDR3 covers 16 residues. The CDR3 spells CASSQEARGPQETQYF. CDR3 in DNA: TGCGCCAGCAGCCAAGAGGCACGCGGACCACAAGAGACCCAGTACTTC.